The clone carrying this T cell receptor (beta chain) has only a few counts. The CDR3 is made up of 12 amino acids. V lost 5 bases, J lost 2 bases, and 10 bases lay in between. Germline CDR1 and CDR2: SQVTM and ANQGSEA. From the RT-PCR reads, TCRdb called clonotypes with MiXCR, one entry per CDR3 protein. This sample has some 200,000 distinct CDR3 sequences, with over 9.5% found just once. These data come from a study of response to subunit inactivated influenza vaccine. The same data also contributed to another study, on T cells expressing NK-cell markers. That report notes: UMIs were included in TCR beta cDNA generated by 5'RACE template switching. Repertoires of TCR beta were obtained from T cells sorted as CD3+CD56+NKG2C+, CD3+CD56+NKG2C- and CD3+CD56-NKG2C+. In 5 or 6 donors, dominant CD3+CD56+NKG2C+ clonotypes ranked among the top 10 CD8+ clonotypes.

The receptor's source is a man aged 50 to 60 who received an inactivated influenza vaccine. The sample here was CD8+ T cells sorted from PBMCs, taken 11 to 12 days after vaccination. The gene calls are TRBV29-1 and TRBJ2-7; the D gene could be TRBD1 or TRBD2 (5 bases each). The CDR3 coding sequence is TGCAGCGTTCCGGGACCTCCCTACGAGCAGTACTTC. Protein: CSVPGPPYEQYF.